This T cell receptor beta chain emerged from a study of regulatory T cells in long-lasting Graves disease. Study-level findings and limits: Since the sample size was small, accuracy may have been reduced. The study found persistent patients shared more public clonotypes (around 2,500) than new patients (nearly 1,000).

The time point: newly diagnosed GD, antithyroid drugs for less than 3 months. Researchers made the TCR library from RNA that was extracted from PBMCs. Details on this clonotype: Antigen specificity is unknown.

V lost 1 base to trimming and J lost 9 bases, with 13 bases between them. CDR1 and CDR2 (germline): DFQATT, SNEGSKA (reference sequence). This CDR3 contains 12 residues. The TCR beta library used iRepertoire HTBI primers with Arm-PCR amplification of CDR3. MiXCR, applied by TCRdb to the multiplex PCR reads, yields one record per CDR3 protein. The sample has around 250,000 distinct CDR3 sequences, around 16% seen once. Here the sequenced sample was peripheral blood mononuclear cells (PBMCs), taken at new diagnosis, from a patient treated with antithyroid drugs. The chain employs TRBV20-1 and TRBJ2-7, with a weak D call TRBD2 (7 bases). This clonotype was obtained from a female donor with Graves disease. The chain's CDR3 is CSARVAGEGQYF. The CDR3 region has the DNA TGCAGTGCTAGAGTGGCAGGGGAGGGGCAGTACTTC.